This T cell receptor (beta chain) was recovered during a study of blood T cell repertoires in COVID-19. Per the original methods: Using reference gene primer amplification, nucleated cell counts were estimated. The assay was immunoSEQ multiplex PCR, and TCRdb's table has in-frame clones only and misses some. V, J and clone size derive from that table, while D and trimming were established from the DNA sequence. Of 210,000 or so clones detected, more than 80% appear once; the ten largest clones hold around 1.3%. The sequenced sample was peripheral blood. The sequence derives from a woman aged 25-40 years with COVID-19, enrolled during active disease.

Written as DNA, the CDR3 is TGTGCCAGCTCACCCCAGACTCAGGGGGTGGGCGATCAGCCCCAGCATTTT. It encodes CASSPQTQGVGDQPQHF. This sequence joins TRBV18 and TRBJ1-5; 7 nucleotides align to TRBD1. CDR3 length equals 17 residues. Germline trimming cut 3 bases from V and 5 bases from J; bases unmatched to any gene: 13. Per the germline V gene, CDR1 is KGHSH and CDR2 is LQKENI.